This is a list of T cell receptor beta chains from one sample in a study of T cell repertoires in cytomegalovirus infection. These receptors lack a known antigen. TCRdb analysed the reads with MiXCR anew, one entry per CDR3 protein. The table includes about 89,000 distinct CDR3 sequences, approximately 30% detected once. The input for sequencing was CD8+ T cells from cultured PBMCs, taken from culture after CMV antigen stimulation. The receptors shown here come from a human donor in good health (CMV status not recorded). Some clones in this sample may be carry-over from other donors' samples. The CDR3 runs from the conserved cysteine through the conserved F or W. The order of the fields is D gene, J gene, clone size, V gene, CDR3 protein, CDR3 DNA. A D gene is named only where the DNA matches it firmly. The size of a clone is reported for some rows only, either as once, few or many, or as a class for expanded clones.

d_gene: .
j_gene: TRBJ2-3
abundance: .
v_gene: TRBV12-3/TRBV12-4
CDR3aa: CASSLDQGLPDTQYF
CDR3nt: TGTGCCAGCAGTTTAGACCAGGGGTTGCCAGATACGCAGTATTTT

d_gene: .
j_gene: TRBJ1-2
abundance: .
v_gene: TRBV5-1
CDR3aa: CASSLSSGADKYGYTF
CDR3nt: TGCGCCAGCAGCTTGTCCTCAGGGGCAGATAAATATGGCTACACCTTC

d_gene: .
j_gene: TRBJ1-5
abundance: .
v_gene: TRBV27
CDR3aa: CASGQGLQPQHF
CDR3nt: TGTGCCAGCGGGCAGGGTCTTCAGCCCCAGCATTTT

d_gene: .
j_gene: TRBJ1-4
abundance: many
v_gene: TRBV27
CDR3aa: CASSLGQLLGEKLFF
CDR3nt: TGTGCCAGCAGTTTGGGGCAGCTCTTGGGTGAAAAACTGTTTTTT

d_gene: .
j_gene: TRBJ1-3
abundance: .
v_gene: TRBV2
CDR3aa: CASSEAEGPGNTIYF
CDR3nt: TGTGCCAGCAGTGAAGCAGAGGGGCCTGGAAACACCATATATTTT

d_gene: .
j_gene: TRBJ2-1
abundance: few
v_gene: TRBV7-3
CDR3aa: CASSFATGAYNEQFF
CDR3nt: TGTGCCAGCAGCTTTGCGACAGGAGCGTACAATGAGCAGTTCTTC

d_gene: TRBD1
j_gene: TRBJ1-5
abundance: .
v_gene: TRBV12-3/TRBV12-4
CDR3aa: CASGTGRRDQPQHF
CDR3nt: TGTGCCAGCGGGACAGGGAGGAGAGATCAGCCCCAGCATTTT

d_gene: .
j_gene: TRBJ1-1
abundance: few
v_gene: TRBV19
CDR3aa: CASSPLGPNTEAFF
CDR3nt: TGTGCCAGTAGTCCCCTGGGACCGAACACTGAAGCTTTCTTT

d_gene: .
j_gene: TRBJ1-1
abundance: .
v_gene: TRBV4-1
CDR3aa: CASSQDGDIPNTEAFF
CDR3nt: TGCGCCAGCAGCCAAGATGGGGACATCCCGAACACTGAAGCTTTCTTT

d_gene: .
j_gene: TRBJ1-5
abundance: .
v_gene: TRBV2
CDR3aa: CASSDWEGGNQPQHF
CDR3nt: TGTGCCAGCAGTGATTGGGAAGGCGGGAATCAGCCCCAGCATTTT

d_gene: .
j_gene: TRBJ1-5
abundance: once
v_gene: TRBV12-3/TRBV12-4
CDR3aa: CASSFLGLNQPQHF
CDR3nt: TGTGCCAGCAGTTTTCTTGGCCTCAATCAGCCCCAGCATTTT

d_gene: .
j_gene: TRBJ2-2
abundance: many
v_gene: TRBV2
CDR3aa: CASSENGLETGELFF
CDR3nt: TGTGCCAGCAGTGAAAATGGACTTGAGACCGGGGAGCTGTTTTTT

d_gene: TRBD2
j_gene: TRBJ2-1
abundance: .
v_gene: TRBV2
CDR3aa: CASSETLAGTSYNEQFF
CDR3nt: TGTGCCAGCAGTGAAACCCTAGCGGGGACCTCCTACAATGAGCAGTTCTTC

d_gene: .
j_gene: TRBJ1-1
abundance: .
v_gene: TRBV6-2/TRBV6-3
CDR3aa: CASSYLTPGTLEAFF
CDR3nt: TGTGCCAGCAGTTACTTGACTCCCGGGACCCTTGAAGCTTTCTTT

d_gene: .
j_gene: TRBJ1-5
abundance: many
v_gene: TRBV27
CDR3aa: CASSPAWGGAIQPQHF
CDR3nt: TGTGCCAGCAGTCCAGCATGGGGGGGGGCGATTCAGCCCCAGCATTTT

d_gene: .
j_gene: TRBJ1-1
abundance: few
v_gene: TRBV9
CDR3aa: CASSVGSEAFF
CDR3nt: TGTGCCAGCAGCGTAGGCAGTGAAGCTTTCTTT

d_gene: .
j_gene: TRBJ1-1
abundance: .
v_gene: TRBV6-5
CDR3aa: CASSYFGDTEAFF
CDR3nt: TGTGCCAGCAGTTACTTTGGAGACACTGAAGCTTTCTTT

d_gene: TRBD1
j_gene: TRBJ1-1
abundance: .
v_gene: TRBV10-3
CDR3aa: CAIKESMGDSAAEDTAFF
CDR3nt: TGTGCCATCAAAGAGAGTATGGGGGACAGCGCGGCAGAAGATACGGCTTTCTTT

d_gene: .
j_gene: TRBJ2-2
abundance: .
v_gene: TRBV27
CDR3aa: CASSSTTGELFF
CDR3nt: TGTGCCAGCAGTTCCACCACCGGGGAGCTGTTTTTT

d_gene: .
j_gene: TRBJ1-1
abundance: many
v_gene: TRBV19
CDR3aa: CASSIESSQLNTEAFF
CDR3nt: TGTGCCAGTAGTATAGAGTCGTCACAGCTGAACACTGAAGCTTTCTTT

d_gene: .
j_gene: TRBJ2-1
abundance: .
v_gene: TRBV6-6
CDR3aa: CASSAPGYNEQFF
CDR3nt: TGTGCCAGCAGTGCCCCGGGGTACAATGAGCAGTTCTTC

d_gene: .
j_gene: TRBJ1-1
abundance: few
v_gene: TRBV11-2
CDR3aa: CASSLDRTLFEAFF
CDR3nt: TGTGCCAGCAGCTTAGACAGAACCTTATTTGAAGCTTTCTTT

d_gene: .
j_gene: TRBJ2-7
abundance: .
v_gene: TRBV7-9
CDR3aa: CASSLIPGAGYEQYF
CDR3nt: TGTGCCAGCAGCTTAATTCCGGGGGCGGGCTACGAGCAGTACTTC

d_gene: .
j_gene: TRBJ1-4
abundance: few
v_gene: TRBV6-1
CDR3aa: CASTGISSTNEKLFF
CDR3nt: TGTGCCAGCACCGGCATTTCCTCAACTAATGAAAAACTGTTTTTT

d_gene: .
j_gene: TRBJ2-1
abundance: .
v_gene: TRBV7-8
CDR3aa: CASSLLRGDSYNEQFF
CDR3nt: TGTGCCAGCAGCTTGTTAAGGGGTGACTCATACAATGAGCAGTTCTTC

d_gene: TRBD1
j_gene: TRBJ2-7
abundance: many
v_gene: TRBV6-1
CDR3aa: CASSYPGTGAYEQYF
CDR3nt: TGTGCCAGCAGTTATCCCGGGACAGGAGCCTACGAGCAGTACTTC

d_gene: .
j_gene: TRBJ2-7
abundance: .
v_gene: TRBV7-6
CDR3aa: CATQPLSYEQYF
CDR3nt: TGTGCCACCCAGCCACTCTCCTACGAGCAGTACTTC

d_gene: TRBD2
j_gene: TRBJ2-7
abundance: many
v_gene: TRBV7-2
CDR3aa: CASSSWPSGDDEQYF
CDR3nt: TGTGCCAGCAGCTCCTGGCCTAGCGGGGACGACGAGCAGTACTTC

d_gene: TRBD2
j_gene: TRBJ2-7
abundance: .
v_gene: TRBV30
CDR3aa: CAWSTSGAYEQYF
CDR3nt: TGTGCCTGGAGTACTAGCGGGGCCTACGAGCAGTACTTC

d_gene: TRBD2
j_gene: TRBJ2-7
abundance: .
v_gene: TRBV28
CDR3aa: CASSLTSGYSYEQYF
CDR3nt: TGTGCCAGCAGCTTGACTAGCGGGTACTCCTACGAGCAGTACTTC

d_gene: .
j_gene: TRBJ2-3
abundance: .
v_gene: TRBV24-1
CDR3aa: CATSDSDTQYF
CDR3nt: TGTGCCACCAGTGACTCAGATACGCAGTATTTT

d_gene: .
j_gene: TRBJ2-2
abundance: .
v_gene: TRBV20-1
CDR3aa: CSARDFTNTGELFF
CDR3nt: TGCAGTGCTCGGGACTTTACGAACACCGGGGAGCTGTTTTTT

d_gene: TRBD2
j_gene: TRBJ2-7
abundance: many
v_gene: TRBV7-8
CDR3aa: CASSYAISGGPYEQYF
CDR3nt: TGTGCCAGCAGCTACGCAATTAGCGGGGGGCCCTACGAGCAGTACTTC

d_gene: TRBD1
j_gene: TRBJ1-1
abundance: .
v_gene: TRBV28
CDR3aa: CASSTSGQGFLPEAFF
CDR3nt: TGTGCCAGCAGTACCTCGGGACAGGGGTTTTTGCCTGAAGCTTTCTTT

d_gene: .
j_gene: TRBJ1-5
abundance: few
v_gene: TRBV7-2
CDR3aa: CASSPSPRGASNQPQHF
CDR3nt: TGTGCCAGCAGCCCCAGTCCGCGGGGGGCTAGCAATCAGCCCCAGCATTTT

d_gene: .
j_gene: TRBJ1-1
abundance: .
v_gene: TRBV6-1
CDR3aa: CASVAGEDTEAFF
CDR3nt: TGTGCCAGCGTAGCCGGGGAGGACACTGAAGCTTTCTTT

d_gene: .
j_gene: TRBJ1-1
abundance: few
v_gene: TRBV15
CDR3aa: CATSGVFMNTEAFF
CDR3nt: TGTGCCACCAGCGGAGTATTCATGAACACTGAAGCTTTCTTT

d_gene: TRBD1
j_gene: TRBJ1-1
abundance: few
v_gene: TRBV2
CDR3aa: CASSFPGQGPPNTEAFF
CDR3nt: TGTGCCAGCAGCTTCCCGGGACAGGGGCCACCGAACACTGAAGCTTTCTTT

d_gene: .
j_gene: TRBJ1-5
abundance: .
v_gene: TRBV27
CDR3aa: CASSLTGPYSNQPQHF
CDR3nt: TGTGCCAGCAGTTTAACAGGGCCCTATAGCAATCAGCCCCAGCATTTT

d_gene: .
j_gene: TRBJ1-4
abundance: few
v_gene: TRBV9
CDR3aa: CASSVDPGNEKLFF
CDR3nt: TGTGCCAGCAGCGTAGACCCGGGTAATGAAAAACTGTTTTTT

d_gene: .
j_gene: TRBJ1-2
abundance: few
v_gene: TRBV12-3/TRBV12-4
CDR3aa: CASTDLRGYGYTF
CDR3nt: TGTGCCAGCACCGACCTACGGGGCTATGGCTACACCTTC

d_gene: .
j_gene: TRBJ2-7
abundance: few
v_gene: TRBV7-9
CDR3aa: CASSSLPQGNEQYF
CDR3nt: TGTGCCAGCAGCTCCTTGCCCCAGGGTAACGAGCAGTACTTC

d_gene: .
j_gene: TRBJ2-2
abundance: .
v_gene: TRBV24-1
CDR3aa: CATSDLLPEAGNTGELFF
CDR3nt: TGTGCCACCAGTGATTTGCTGCCAGAGGCGGGTAACACCGGGGAGCTGTTTTTT

d_gene: TRBD1
j_gene: TRBJ2-7
abundance: .
v_gene: TRBV5-1
CDR3aa: CASSLGDRGAHEQYF
CDR3nt: TGCGCCAGCAGCTTGGGTGACAGGGGCGCCCATGAGCAGTACTTC

d_gene: .
j_gene: TRBJ1-4
abundance: .
v_gene: TRBV7-6
CDR3aa: CASSFVIAGGETNEKLFF
CDR3nt: TGTGCCAGCAGCTTTGTCATAGCTGGAGGTGAAACTAATGAAAAACTGTTTTTT

d_gene: .
j_gene: TRBJ1-3
abundance: .
v_gene: TRBV4-1
CDR3aa: CASSQTVSRDGGNTIYF
CDR3nt: TGCGCCAGCAGCCAAACCGTATCTCGGGACGGTGGAAACACCATATATTTT

d_gene: TRBD2
j_gene: TRBJ2-1
abundance: .
v_gene: TRBV6-2/TRBV6-3
CDR3aa: CASSFSEGLYYNEQFF
CDR3nt: TGTGCCAGCTCCTTCTCAGAGGGACTATACTACAATGAGCAGTTCTTC

d_gene: TRBD2
j_gene: TRBJ2-2
abundance: many
v_gene: TRBV19
CDR3aa: CASSISGESGELFF
CDR3nt: TGTGCCAGTAGTATAAGCGGGGAGAGCGGGGAGCTGTTTTTT

d_gene: TRBD2
j_gene: TRBJ2-5
abundance: few
v_gene: TRBV3-1
CDR3aa: CASSQGVGGGQETQYF
CDR3nt: TGTGCCAGCAGCCAAGGGGTCGGCGGGGGACAAGAGACCCAGTACTTC

d_gene: TRBD1
j_gene: TRBJ2-6
abundance: .
v_gene: TRBV19
CDR3aa: CASSQTGYSGANVLTF
CDR3nt: TGTGCCAGTAGTCAGACAGGGTACTCTGGGGCCAACGTCCTGACTTTC

d_gene: .
j_gene: TRBJ1-6
abundance: few
v_gene: TRBV12-3/TRBV12-4
CDR3aa: CASSLQGSSPLHF
CDR3nt: TGTGCCAGCAGTTTACAGGGTAGTTCACCCCTCCACTTT

d_gene: TRBD1
j_gene: TRBJ1-6
abundance: few
v_gene: TRBV6-1
CDR3aa: CASWGQGNSPLHF
CDR3nt: TGTGCCAGCTGGGGACAGGGCAATTCACCCCTCCACTTT

d_gene: .
j_gene: TRBJ2-7
abundance: .
v_gene: TRBV3-1
CDR3aa: CASSQDYRHRNEQYF
CDR3nt: TGTGCCAGCAGCCAAGACTACAGGCATCGGAACGAGCAGTACTTC

d_gene: TRBD1
j_gene: TRBJ2-1
abundance: once
v_gene: TRBV20-1
CDR3aa: CSASSGQAFFNEQFF
CDR3nt: TGCAGTGCTAGCTCGGGACAGGCCTTCTTCAATGAGCAGTTCTTC

d_gene: .
j_gene: TRBJ2-7
abundance: many
v_gene: TRBV7-8
CDR3aa: CASSLTGYEQYF
CDR3nt: TGTGCCAGCAGCTTAACAGGGTACGAGCAGTACTTC

d_gene: .
j_gene: TRBJ1-1
abundance: many
v_gene: TRBV5-1
CDR3aa: CASNMDAVNTEAFF
CDR3nt: TGCGCCAGCAACATGGACGCCGTGAACACTGAAGCTTTCTTT

d_gene: TRBD2
j_gene: TRBJ2-1
abundance: few
v_gene: TRBV9
CDR3aa: CASSERTGGGSYNEQFF
CDR3nt: TGTGCCAGCAGCGAAAGAACCGGGGGGGGCTCCTACAATGAGCAGTTCTTC